The clone carrying this T cell receptor (beta chain) was seen more than once but under ten times. What it recognizes is unknown. This sample stems from a study of cytomegalovirus exposure and HLA in healthy donors. Study conclusions and caveats: Rare TCR sequences dominated, though some public TCRs recurred in many donors.

Germline V gene sequence: CDR1 MNHEY, CDR2 SVGAGI. The CDR3 is 13 amino acids. V was pared by 5 bases and J by 12 bases, with 7 bases of the junction left unmatched. Amplification used 60 Vbeta primers and 13 Jbeta primers. Authors' analysis steps: Tens of millions of unique TCR beta chains, roughly 11 million of them shared, were counted by a later analysis. TCRdb's table, derived via immunoSEQ multiplex PCR, lists solely in-frame clones and lacks some. V and J calls and clone size are given by that table; D and trimming were obtained from the DNA. This sample yields around 120,000 clones, of which roughly three fifths are seen a single time; 3% to 4.5% belongs to the top ten.

Sequencing used PBMCs. The chain employs TRBV6-5 and TRBJ2-3, with 11 nucleotides matching TRBD1. This receptor was obtained from a young man in good health and CMV-seropositive. The DNA for the CDR3 is TGTGCCAGCAGTGGACCGGGACAGGGGGAACAGTATTTT. It is translated as CASSGPGQGEQYF.